What follows is one T cell receptor (beta chain) and its context. Its target is not known. This record comes from a study of CD8+CD57+ T cells in acquired aplastic anemia. The wider study: The mean DNA yield obtained from sorted CD4+ and CD8+ cells came to about 3 ug. Study outcomes and limitations: Shared by patients and controls, nearly 30 CD8+ CDR3s were abundant in patients. No significant difference in CD8+ Simpson's diversity was found between patients and controls.

CDR3 and TCR beta VDJ profiling relied on a genomic DNA template. TCRdb re-analysed the reads in MiXCR, keeping a single row per CDR3 protein. The table has 250,000 to 300,000 distinct CDR3 sequences, about three fifths seen once. The patients chosen for sequencing had shown expansion of CD8+CD57+ cells (detected by flow cytometry). When blood sampling took place, the patients had received no therapy. This receptor was identified in a human donor with aplastic anemia. The source material was sorted CD4+, CD8+, or CD8+CD57+ T cells (not recorded which) from PBMCs.

CDR3 DNA sequence: TGCAGTGCTAGGGAGGACAAGGATGAGCAGTTCTTC. Protein: CSAREDKDEQFF. The chain recombines TRBV20-1 with TRBJ2-1, with D perhaps matching TRBD1 or TRBD2 (5 bases each). CDR3 length equals 12 residues. Germline CDR1 is DFQATT and CDR2 is SNEGSKA (reference sequence). V was trimmed by 3 bases and J by 8 bases, leaving 11 bases between them.